This T cell receptor (beta chain) was sequenced in a study of Ad26.COV2.S vaccination and SARS-CoV-2 variants (dated by TCRdb to the early 2020s). About the study as a whole: Vaccine-arm donors were drawn from COV1001, a multicentre, randomized, double-blind, placebo-controlled phase I-IIa trial of Ad26.COV2.S in healthy adults. Trial participants were randomized into five groups of five: low-dose or high-dose Ad26.COV2.S given once or twice, or placebo on both occasions. Dosing of Ad26.COV2.S was intramuscular, at either 5x10^10 or 1x10^11 viral particles, delivered as one shot or as two shots spaced 56 days apart. Blinding of investigators to trial group allocation was maintained during experiments and outcome assessment. TCRbeta repertoire sequencing was used to assess the specificity and breadth of SARS-CoV-2-reactive T cell receptors after Ad26.COV2.S vaccination. A total of approximately 30 samples were included in the TCR-sequenced set, comprising around 20 Ad26.COV2.S vaccine recipients, 5 placebo recipients and 8 SARS-CoV-2 convalescent individuals.

V loses 0 bases, J loses 5 bases, and the germline ends lie 12 bases apart. The CDR3 covers 15 residues, taking in both the cysteine and the phenylalanine. Of all the DNA, just the CDR3 is kept, 45 bases in frame from base 1. CDR1 and CDR2 are drawn from the germline V gene: SGHDT, YYEEEE. The immunoSEQ Assay was the method used to sequence TCRbeta CDR3 regions. After extraction, genomic DNA underwent amplification by bias-controlled multiplex PCR, followed by high-throughput sequencing. Per the source publication's procedure: To quantify the absolute abundance of every unique TCRbeta CDR3 region, sequences were collapsed and filtered. T cell fraction was estimated by normalizing TCRbeta template counts to usable DNA, which was measured by amplifying reference genes present in all nucleated cells. Repertoire TCRs were annotated as SARS-CoV-2-specific by exact matching of V gene, CDR3 amino acid sequence and J gene to a known reactive TCR set. The reference SARS-CoV-2 TCR set came from MIRA and was filtered for enrichment in COVID-19-positive ImmuneCODE repertoires, removing public or cross-reactive TCRs. Based on the MIRA antigens, annotated TCRs were further analysed at the level of specific ORF or position within ORF. Breadth was defined as the number of annotated unique rearrangements divided by the total number of unique productive rearrangements, and depth was defined as the summed frequency of the annotated unique rearrangements. Group comparisons of TCR breadth used two-sided Wilcoxon rank-sum tests. This is the immuneACCESS table as TCRdb keeps it, with only in-frame sequences that have V and J called. A part of the clones is gone; compared with another copy, unresolved V genes explain less than half, and the rest is unexplained. The DNA was the basis for D and trimming; V, J and clone size are from that table. This sample has more than 400,000 clones in its table, and roughly 87% of those were observed once. The ten largest clones capture around 4.2% of the sample.

General conclusions and limits of the study: Substantial breadth of spike-specific CD8+ and CD4+ T cell responses was reported after vaccination. It was noted by the authors that total T cell responses may have been underestimated by the TCR breadth and depth analyses. Spike-specific TCR breadth was higher in Ad26.COV2.S recipients than in placebo recipients (P = 0.0014). Non-spike TCR breadth was comparable between vaccine and placebo recipients, consistent with the vaccine containing only spike. The study was not powered for comparison of responses between vaccine doses or regimens.

The sample's treatment or condition, from its label and the paper: roughly 20 received Ad26.COV2.S at low or high dose, single or two shots; about 5 received placebo; per-sample allocation not given. For vaccine and placebo recipients, repertoires were sequenced using samples collected on day 63 after the first injection. Cohort 1b enrolled around 24 adults aged 18-55 years at a single site in Boston, USA, between 29 July and 7 August 2020. Ad26.COV2.S was a replication-incompetent adenovirus type 26 vector expressing a prefusion-stabilized SARS-CoV-2 spike protein from the original Wuhan strain. With respect to this clone: Its recognized antigen is unknown. No base quality values were provided; no much bigger clone lies one nucleotide off.

The sequence links TRBV5-6 to TRBJ1-5, with no confident D gene call. The material sequenced was peripheral blood, taken in a trial of Ad26.COV2.S vaccine versus placebo. The receptor was isolated from a person between 18 and 59 years old who received the Ad26.COV2.S COVID-19 vaccine or a placebo. The nucleotide sequence is given as TGTGCCAGCAGCTTGGTGGCCGCCGGCGATCAGCCCCAGCATTTT. Its product reads: CASSLVAAGDQPQHF.